This T cell receptor beta chain was identified during a study of beta chain features in type 1 diabetes. CDR1 and CDR2 from the germline V gene are SGHTA and FQGTGA. The CDR3 extends over 13 amino acids. Trimming stripped 5 bases from V and 5 bases from J, with 12 bases between. What was sequenced were expressed TCRB transcripts, since all of the isolated RNA had been reverse transcribed. Libraries were prepared by immunoSEQ multiplex PCR; TCRdb keeps only in-frame clonotypes and omits some of them. The table records about 320,000 clones, roughly 15% of them present only once. This clone was observed a handful of times.

This receptor was taken from a man younger than 40 in good health. The chain recombines TRBV7-3 with TRBJ2-5; D might be TRBD2 (6 bases). Sequenced: central memory CD4+ T cells from blood. In nucleotides, the CDR3 is TGTGCCAGCAGCACGGGAGTCCAGGAGACCCAGTACTTC. Encoded protein: CASSTGVQETQYF.